The 9 T cell receptor beta chains below were found in one sample sequenced in a study of graft-versus-host responses after intestinal transplantation. The antigens these receptors bind are not known. Data came from immunoSEQ multiplex PCR; TCRdb stores just in-frame clones and leaves some out. Found here are about 71,000 clones, 90% of them singletons; the top ten hold approximately 1.3%. The sample was unstimulated CD8+ T cells sorted from spleen or lymph node cells, taken before intestinal transplant. The source of these receptors is a human donor who received an intestinal transplant.

J is TRBJ2-7 and V is TRBV5-4, with 7 bases that match TRBD2. The ends lost 0 bases at V and 6 bases at J; junction bases unmatched: 9. This CDR3 is built from 15 residues. CDR1 is SGHNT and CDR2 is YYREEE in the germline V gene (reference sequence). This chain's CDR3 is CASSLGLAPPFEQYF. The CDR3, as DNA: TGTGCCAGCAGCTTGGGACTAGCCCCTCCCTTCGAGCAGTACTTC.

The CDR3 here is CASSPRTPMNTEAFF. The CDR3 nucleotides read TGTGCCAGCAGTCCGCGGACACCGATGAACACTGAAGCTTTCTTT. The rearrangement joins TRBV27 to TRBJ1-1, with D perhaps TRBD1 (5 bases). Trimming pared 5 bases from V and 0 bases from J, leaving 13 bases between. Germline loops: CDR1 MNHEY, CDR2 SMNVEV (reference sequence). The CDR3 has 15 residues.

The genes are TRBV28 and TRBJ2-5; 14 bases match TRBD2. CDR1 and CDR2 (germline): MDHEN, SYDVKM. With V trimmed by 5 bases and J by 4 bases, 3 bases remained unmatched. The length of the CDR3 is 15 residues. The CDR3 loop reads CASSPTSGGGETQYF. The CDR3 bases are TGTGCCAGCAGTCCGACTAGCGGGGGGGGAGAGACCCAGTACTTC.

The chain carries TRBV25-1 and TRBJ1-2; D not certain. CDR1 is MGHDK and CDR2 is SYGVNS in the germline V gene. Trimming removed 3 bases from V and 8 bases from J, with 13 bases in between. The CDR3 length is 13 residues. The CDR3, as DNA: TGTGCCAGCAGTGAGGGGTGGAGGAGGGGCTACACCTTC. This gives the protein CASSEGWRRGYTF.

This chain joins TRBV5-8 and TRBJ1-6; D possibly corresponds to TRBD1 (5 bases). The CDR3 consists of 9 residues. Germline CDR1 SGHTS, CDR2 YDEGEE. Trimming pared 5 bases from V and 17 bases from J, leaving 8 bases between. The CDR3 spells CASSRGVHF. The CDR3 DNA is TGTGCCAGCAGTCGGGGGGTCCACTTT.

V usage is TRBV5-4 and J usage is TRBJ2-2; a weak D match, TRBD2 (6 bases). V shed 0 bases and J shed 5 bases, with 11 bases lying between them. Germline loops: CDR1 SGHNT, CDR2 YYREEE (reference sequence). The CDR3 is made up of 15 amino acids. The CDR3 DNA follows: TGTGCCAGCAGCTTGGCTAGCGAGAAAACCGGGGAGCTGTTTTTT. Amino acid sequence: CASSLASEKTGELFF.

J is TRBJ2-3 and V is TRBV2, with a possible D match to TRBD2 (6 bases). V shed 10 bases and J shed 2 bases, with 16 bases lying between them. Germline assignment: CDR1 SNHLY and CDR2 FYNNEI. The CDR3 length is 14 residues. The CDR3, as DNA: TGTGCCACCGCGACTGGCGGGGCCACAGATACGCAGTATTTT. It is translated as CATATGGATDTQYF.

The V gene is TRBV29-1, the J gene TRBJ1-3; TRBD1 matches at 8 bases. CDR1 and CDR2 from the germline V gene are SQVTM and ANQGSEA. Unmatched junction bases numbered 6, after V lost 7 bases and J lost 4 bases. There are 13 residues in the CDR3. The CDR3 reads CSAETGVGNTIYF. In DNA form, the CDR3 reads TGCAGCGCCGAGACAGGGGTCGGAAACACCATATATTTT.

The chain employs TRBV6-1 and TRBJ1-5, with a possible D match to TRBD1 (5 bases). Germline CDR1 MNHNS, CDR2 SASEGT. Trimming cost V 11 bases and J 11 bases, with 10 bases left between them. The CDR3 covers 9 residues. CDR3 residues: CAAGPSQHF. The CDR3 DNA reads TGTGCCGCGGGGCCGTCCCAGCATTTT.